The table lists the clone carrying this T cell receptor beta chain with a few counts. Its antigen is not identified. Germline CDR1 reads SGHKS; CDR2 reads YYEKEE (reference sequence). There are 14 residues in the CDR3. Unmatched junction bases numbered 4, after V lost 3 bases and J lost 3 bases. The data were obtained in a study of T cell responses to AZD1222 COVID-19 vaccine. Across the whole study: Pooled together were second doses at about 4 or about 12 weeks. General study points: There were mostly white British donors and more females than males, and clonal diversity was possibly underestimated. With two AZD1222 doses given, Spike-specific TCR breadth and depth both rose.

The data were produced by immunoSEQ multiplex PCR, yet TCRdb's version contains in-frame clones alone and is incomplete. The table includes under 200,000 clones, more than 85% detected once. The sequence was obtained from an adult in good health. The chain employs TRBV5-5 and TRBJ2-3, with TRBD2 matching over 7 bases. Sequencing was performed on peripheral blood, taken on day 0 of AZD1222 vaccination. CDR3 region: CASSSSSGTDTQYF. The CDR3, as DNA: TGTGCCAGCAGCTCCTCTAGCGGTACAGATACGCAGTATTTT.